This section outlines one TCR beta chain sequence together with its context. Its antigen is as yet unknown. These data come from a study of T cells in Graves' hyperthyroidism and ophthalmopathy. General study results and limits: Ophthalmopathy prediction by the model preceded onset by a median about 6 months. Most expanded thyroid clonotypes above 0.001 recurred in blood.

Trimming left V 3 bases short and J 2 bases short, with 4 bases between. The length of the CDR3 is 13 residues. The germline V gene has CDR1 MGHRA and CDR2 YSYEKL. The CDR3 regions of TCR beta were amplified from RNA transcripts. The TCR CDR3 first-round RT-PCR relied on the HTBI primer set. TCRdb reanalysed the multiplex PCR reads using MiXCR and keeps one entry per CDR3 protein. The sample yields hundreds of thousands of distinct CDR3 sequences, roughly 14% seen once. Each 10 ml fresh peripheral blood draw supplied the PBMCs. The clonotype was recovered from a man between 18 and 29 years old with Graves' ophthalmopathy. The J gene is TRBJ2-2, the V gene TRBV4-1, with D uncertain. What was sequenced was blood. Written as DNA, the CDR3 is TGCGCCAGCAGCCACCCCAACACCGGGGAGCTGTTTTTT. Translation: CASSHPNTGELFF.